These 26 T cell receptor beta chains were sequenced from one sample in a study of cytomegalovirus exposure and HLA in healthy donors. TCRdb's table, derived via immunoSEQ multiplex PCR, lists solely in-frame clones and lacks some. The sample carries 100,000 to 150,000 clones, 89% recorded once. The specimen was PBMCs. Receptors were obtained from a woman aged 18-29 years in good health and CMV-seronegative.

The CDR3 loop is CASSSPDYYGYTF. The DNA for the CDR3 is TGTGCCAGCAGCTCCCCAGACTATTATGGCTACACCTTC. The rearrangement uses TRBV11-2 and TRBJ1-2; no firm D call. This CDR3 spans 13 amino acids. Trimming cost V 4 bases and J 5 bases, with 11 bases left between them. Germline values: CDR1 SGHAT, CDR2 FQNNGV.

The rearrangement joins TRBV6-5 to TRBJ1-1, with 9 nucleotides matching TRBD1. The CDR3 extends over 14 amino acids. V shed 5 bases, J shed 4 bases, and the junction held 5 bases outside the gene matches. CDR1 is MNHEY and CDR2 is SVGAGI in the germline V gene. CDR3 residues: CASSQTGGGTEAFF. The CDR3 coding sequence is TGTGCCAGCAGTCAGACAGGGGGTGGCACTGAAGCTTTCTTT.

The rearrangement uses TRBV9 and TRBJ1-3, with TRBD1 matching over 9 bases. This CDR3 has 17 amino acids. Germline V CDR1 and CDR2: SGDLS, YYNGEE. Germline trimming cut 3 bases from V and 4 bases from J; bases unmatched to any gene: 11. CDR3 sequence: CASSEHRDRAIGNTIYF. For the CDR3, the DNA is TGTGCCAGCAGCGAACATAGGGACAGGGCAATCGGAAACACCATATATTTT.

CDR3 coding DNA: TGTGCCAGCAGCCCCGGACAGGGGCCGAACACCGGGGAGCTGTTTTTT. This sequence encodes CASSPGQGPNTGELFF. The chain uses TRBV5-8 and TRBJ2-2, with 9 bases fitting TRBD1. CDR3 length equals 16 residues. CDR1 and CDR2 from the germline V gene are SGHTS and YDEGEE. With V trimmed by 4 bases and J by 0 bases, 4 bases remained unmatched.

J is TRBJ2-7 and V is TRBV27; weak D call: TRBD2 (6 bases). This CDR3 has 11 residues. Trimming shortened V by 6 bases and J by 7 bases, and 10 bases separated the two germline ends. Per the germline V gene, CDR1 is MNHEY and CDR2 is SMNVEV (reference sequence). The CDR3 nucleotides are TGTGCCAGCAGCCTGGGGGGTGAGCAGTACTTC. Amino acid sequence: CASSLGGEQYF.

The V gene is TRBV9, the J gene TRBJ2-1; 12 nucleotides match TRBD2. The CDR3 has 16 residues. CDR1 SGDLS and CDR2 YYNGEE come from the germline V gene. The junction had 11 bases not matched to a gene; V was cut back by 4 bases and J by 9 bases. The CDR3 loop is CASSPEPGLAGPEQFF. As DNA, the CDR3 is TGTGCCAGCAGCCCCGAACCGGGACTAGCGGGCCCTGAGCAGTTCTTC.

The CDR3 DNA sequence: TGCGCCAGCAGTGAGTCCCCACGGACAGAATTCTACGAGCAGTACTTC. Translation gives CASSESPRTEFYEQYF. This rearrangement joins TRBV10-1 to TRBJ2-7; D is possibly TRBD1 (6 bases). CDR3 length: 16 amino acids. CDR1 and CDR2 from the germline V gene are WNHNN and SYGVQD (reference sequence). V lost 0 bases, J lost 3 bases, and 15 bases lay in between.

V is TRBV4-2 and J is TRBJ1-1; TRBD1 matches at 7 bases. Germline V gene sequence: CDR1 LGHNA, CDR2 YNFKEQ. The CDR3 totals 12 residues. J lost 11 bases, V lost 2 bases, and 5 bases had no gene match. The CDR3 nucleotides are TGTGCCAGCAGCCAATCGGACAGGCTGGCTTTCTTT. Translating gives CASSQSDRLAFF.

This clone was recorded once. This chain connects TRBV5-1 to TRBJ2-2; D possibly corresponds to TRBD2 (5 bases). The germline gives CDR1 SGHRS, CDR2 YFSETQ. V was pared by 6 bases and J by 4 bases, with 19 bases between. The CDR3 extends over 16 amino acids. CDR3 in DNA: TGCGCCAGCAAAGCTCCGGAAACGGGGATCACCGGGGAGCTGTTTTTT. Protein sequence: CASKAPETGITGELFF. Full variable domain (missing parts from reference TRBV5-1 and TRBJ2-2): KAGVTQTPRYLIKTRGQQVTLSCSPISGHRSVSWYQQTPGQGLQFLFEYFSETQRNKGNFPGRFSGRQFSNSRSEMNVSTLELGDSALYLCASKAPETGITGELFFGEGSRLTVL.

The chain joins TRBV7-8 to TRBJ1-3, with D hard to call. The CDR3 is 14 amino acids. CDR1 and CDR2 (germline): SGHVS, FQNEAQ. Trimming left V 1 base short and J 4 bases short, with 8 bases between. The CDR3 DNA is TGTGCCAGCAGCTTAGGTATGACAGGAAACACCATATATTTT. Translated, it gives CASSLGMTGNTIYF.

This sequence joins TRBV11-2 and TRBJ1-5; no clear D. The germline V gene encodes CDR1 SGHAT and CDR2 FQNNGV. The CDR3 is made up of 13 amino acids. The V and J ends lost 1 base and 6 bases respectively, with 7 bases between them. The CDR3: CASSLGSGQPQHF. The CDR3 DNA sequence: TGTGCCAGCAGCTTAGGGTCGGGTCAGCCCCAGCATTTT.

This chain links TRBV4-2 with TRBJ2-5; the match to TRBD2 covers 11 bases. Looked up from germline, CDR1 is LGHNA and CDR2 is YNFKEQ. The CDR3 contains 15 residues. V was pared by 2 bases and J by 2 bases, with 1 base of the junction left unmatched. CDR3 nucleotide sequence: TGTGCCAGCAGCCAATTAGCGGGGGGGCAAGAGACCCAGTACTTC. Its protein is CASSQLAGGQETQYF.

This clone was detected only a few times. The chain carries TRBV9 and TRBJ1-4; unclear D gene. In germline, CDR1 is SGDLS, CDR2 YYNGEE. This CDR3 region has 15 residues. Trimming took off 4 bases at V and 5 bases at J, with 15 bases between the two ends. The CDR3 DNA follows: TGTGCCAGCAGCCCTAACACAGAGAAAAATGAAAAACTGTTTTTT. This encodes CASSPNTEKNEKLFF.

The chain combines TRBV19 with TRBJ1-1, with 10 bases identical to TRBD1. The V segment lost 2 bases and the J segment 8 bases; nucleotides outside the gene matches: 11. CDR1 is LNHDA, CDR2 SQIVND, per germline (reference sequence). This CDR3 has 16 residues. The CDR3 is CASSIPRRDRGFEAFF. Written as DNA, the CDR3 is TGTGCCAGTAGTATACCACGCCGGGACAGGGGATTCGAAGCTTTCTTT. Full variable domain (outside the CDR3, taken from reference TRBV19 and TRBJ1-1): DGGITQSPKYLFRKEGQNVTLSCEQNLNHDAMYWYRQDPGQGLRLIYYSQIVNDFQKGDIAEGYSVSREKKESFPLTVTSAQKNPTAFYLCASSIPRRDRGFEAFFGQGTRLTVV.

The chain carries TRBV11-3 and TRBJ2-7, with TRBD1 matching 11 bases. The V gene's germline CDR1 is SGHNT and CDR2 YENEEA. With 5 bases clipped from V and 1 base from J, the junction kept 4 bases outside the gene matches. This CDR3 has 15 residues. CDR3 nucleotide sequence: TGTGCCAGCAGCCACGGACAGGGGGCATCCTACGAGCAGTACTTC. It translates to CASSHGQGASYEQYF.

This sequence joins TRBV15 and TRBJ2-1, with 7 bases matching TRBD1. Germline CDR1 LNHNV, CDR2 YYDKDF (reference sequence). This CDR3 has 14 amino acids. V trimming: 0 bases; J trimming: 6 bases; junction bases outside the gene matches: 2. The CDR3 DNA reads as TGTGCCACCAGCAGAGATGCAGGGGGCAATGAGCAGTTCTTC. It codes for CATSRDAGGNEQFF.

The gene calls are TRBV10-3 and TRBJ2-3; D is ambiguous. Germline CDR1 reads ENHRY; CDR2 reads SYGVKD. Trimming cost V 4 bases and J 2 bases, with 10 bases left between them. This CDR3 comprises 14 residues. This CDR3 is CAISALEYTDTQYF. The DNA for the CDR3 is TGTGCCATCAGTGCTCTAGAGTACACAGATACGCAGTATTTT.

The table lists this clone with a count of one. The chain combines TRBV27 with TRBJ1-2; 9 bases align to TRBD1. The V segment lost 5 bases and the J segment 4 bases; nucleotides outside the gene matches: 8. The CDR3 contains 15 residues. Germline lookup yields CDR1 MNHEY and CDR2 SMNVEV (reference sequence). The CDR3 here is CASSPRDRVVYGYTF. DNA for the CDR3: TGTGCCAGCAGTCCCCGGGACAGGGTGGTCTATGGCTACACCTTC.

This chain links TRBV6-1 with TRBJ1-5, with D hard to call. Trimming pared 6 bases from V and 3 bases from J, leaving 9 bases between. CDR1 is MNHNS, CDR2 SASEGT, per germline. This CDR3 comprises 13 residues. This CDR3 reads CASRYSVNQPQHF. The CDR3 DNA follows: TGTGCCAGCAGGTACAGTGTCAATCAGCCCCAGCATTTT.

CDR3 in DNA: TGTGCCAGCAGCTCAAGGGCCGGGGCAGATACGCAGTATTTT. Translating it yields CASSSRAGADTQYF. This sequence joins TRBV7-6 and TRBJ2-3; TRBD2 is a possible D gene (5 bases). Trimming took off 4 bases at V and 4 bases at J, with 12 bases between the two ends. The CDR3 has 14 residues. Germline V gene lookup returns CDR1 SGHVS and CDR2 FNYEAQ.

This rearrangement joins TRBV4-2 to TRBJ1-3; D unclear. This CDR3 is 13 amino acids long. Germline V gene lookup returns CDR1 LGHNA and CDR2 YNFKEQ. V was clipped by 4 bases and J by 4 bases, with 8 bases between them. CDR3 amino acids: CASSPMVGNTIYF. The CDR3 coding sequence is TGTGCCAGCAGCCCTATGGTCGGAAACACCATATATTTT.

This chain links TRBV10-3 with TRBJ2-2, with 9 bases matching TRBD2. Germline V gene lookup returns CDR1 ENHRY and CDR2 SYGVKD. The CDR3 runs to 13 residues. Germline trimming cut 8 bases from V and 7 bases from J; bases unmatched to any gene: 5. Here the CDR3 DNA reads TGTGCCATCTCAGAGCGGGGGGACGGGGAGCTGTTTTTT. Translated: CAISERGDGELFF.

As concerns this clone: This sample includes further DNA sequences coding for the same CDR3. CDR3 protein: CASSVGGGPYNEQFF. As DNA, the CDR3 is TGTGCCAGCAGCGTTGGCGGGGGGCCCTACAATGAGCAGTTCTTC. The chain joins TRBV9 to TRBJ2-1, with TRBD2 identical over 8 bases. The CDR3 is made up of 15 amino acids. Trimming took 2 bases from V and 2 from J; bases not matched to a gene: 3. From germline, CDR1 is SGDLS and CDR2 YYNGEE. The variable domain in full, completed from reference TRBV9 and TRBJ2-1, reads DSGVTQTPKHLITATGQRVTLRCSPRSGDLSVYWYQQSLDQGLQFLIQYYNGEERAKGNILERFSAQQFPDLHSELNLSSLELGDSALYFCASSVGGGPYNEQFFGPGTRLTVL.

The rearrangement uses TRBV7-6 and TRBJ1-2, with D possibly matching TRBD1 (6 bases). This CDR3 contains 14 residues. Germline V gene lookup returns CDR1 SGHVS and CDR2 FNYEAQ. V dropped 3 bases and J dropped 1 base, with 9 bases sitting between them. The CDR3 here is CASSLQGSNYGYTF. In DNA form, the CDR3 reads TGTGCCAGCAGCTTGCAGGGGAGTAACTATGGCTACACCTTC. Complete variable domain (other parts from reference TRBV7-6 and TRBJ1-2): GAGVSQSPRYKVTKRGQDVALRCDPISGHVSLYWYRQALGQGPEFLTYFNYEAQQDKSGLPNDRFSAERPEGSISTLTIQRTEQRDSAMYRCASSLQGSNYGYTFGSGTRLTVV.

This chain connects TRBV4-2 to TRBJ1-2; 9 bases are shared with TRBD1. The ends lost 2 bases at V and 7 bases at J; junction bases unmatched: 8. Germline V gene lookup returns CDR1 LGHNA and CDR2 YNFKEQ. This CDR3 spans 15 amino acids. The CDR3 DNA reads TGTGCCAGCAGCCAACCGGGGACAGGGCATGTTGGCTACACCTTC. It translates to CASSQPGTGHVGYTF.

This chain links TRBV18 with TRBJ2-2; the match to TRBD2 covers 9 bases. Trimming cost V 1 base and J 2 bases; bases outside gene matches: 2. The CDR3 covers 16 residues. The germline V gene encodes CDR1 KGHSH and CDR2 LQKENI. The chain's CDR3 is CASSPRLADNTGELFF. CDR3 nucleotides: TGTGCCAGCTCACCACGACTAGCGGACAACACCGGGGAGCTGTTTTTT.